Sequencing of this T cell receptor (beta chain) was carried out in a study of blood T cell repertoires in COVID-19. The junction had 14 bases not matched to a gene; V was cut back by 4 bases and J by 5 bases. This CDR3 has 18 amino acids. The assay was immunoSEQ multiplex PCR, and TCRdb's table has in-frame clones only and misses some. Among some 250,000 clones listed, roughly nine tenths were seen once. V is TRBV23-1 and J is TRBJ2-5; TRBD1 aligns across 12 bases. Being an ORF, TRBV23-1 has a function that is uncertain. Source material: PBMCs or T cells enriched from blood (not recorded which). The sequence came from a human donor in a cohort exposed to, infected with or recovered from COVID-19 (not recorded which). The donor label of this sample is uncertain. As DNA, the CDR3 is TGCGCCAGCAGTCGAGGTGCCGGGACAGGGGGCGAATGTGAGACCCAGTACTTC. Translating gives CASSRGAGTGGECETQYF.